The 28 T cell receptor beta chains below were found in one sample sequenced in a study of graft-versus-host responses after intestinal transplantation (dated by TCRdb to the early 2020s). The library was prepared using the immunoSEQ multiplex PCR assay. This is the immuneACCESS table as TCRdb keeps it, with only in-frame sequences that have V and J called. A part of the clones is gone; compared with another copy, unresolved V genes explain less than half, and the rest is unexplained. The sample table lists roughly 3,000 clones, 31% of them with a count of one. The ten top clones hold approximately 6.2% of the sample. This specimen's time point label, per the study, means: cells obtained before transplantation from donor or recipient. The input for sequencing was alloreactive CD4+ T cells from a mixed lymphocyte reaction culture, taken before transplantation. Interpreted using the paper, the cell subset or site label stands for: CFSE-low proliferating T cells sorted from roughly six-day pre-transplant mixed lymphocyte reaction (GvH or HvG direction). Receptors originate from a human patient who was an organ donor for intestinal transplantation.

The chain has TRBV6-5 and TRBJ1-1; tentatively, D is TRBD1 (6 bases). V lost 10 bases and J 1 base, leaving 10 bases between the germline ends. This CDR3 region has 12 residues. Germline assignment: CDR1 MNHEY and CDR2 SVGAGI. The CDR3 loop reads CATGDKNTEAFF. In DNA form, the CDR3 reads TGTGCCACCGGGGACAAGAACACTGAAGCTTTCTTT.

In this sample, this clone is medium-sized (0.01 to 0.1%). This sequence joins TRBV5-1 and TRBJ1-3; D gene ambiguous. CDR1 SGHRS and CDR2 YFSETQ come from the germline V gene. This CDR3 has 15 amino acids. V was cut by 0 bases and J by 2 bases, with 9 bases left in between. CDR3 DNA sequence: TGCGCCAGCAGCTTGGTGGCCGGGGCTGGAAACACCATATATTTT. Translated, it gives CASSLVAGAGNTIYF. The variable domain in full, completed from reference TRBV5-1 and TRBJ1-3, reads KAGVTQTPRYLIKTRGQQVTLSCSPISGHRSVSWYQQTPGQGLQFLFEYFSETQRNKGNFPGRFSGRQFSNSRSEMNVSTLELGDSALYLCASSLVAGAGNTIYFGEGSWLTVV.

The CDR3 sequence is CASSGTGGASTGELFF. The DNA for the CDR3 is TGTGCCAGCTCAGGAACAGGGGGCGCAAGTACCGGGGAGCTGTTTTTT. This chain connects TRBV18 to TRBJ2-2; 9 bases line up with TRBD1. Per germline, CDR1 KGHSH and CDR2 LQKENI. Trimming cost V 5 bases and J 5 bases; bases outside gene matches: 9. The CDR3 loop spans 16 amino acids.

This clone is labeled medium-sized. This rearrangement joins TRBV6-5 to TRBJ1-4; 9 bases match TRBD1. Per germline, CDR1 MNHEY and CDR2 SVGAGI. V lost 6 bases to trimming and J lost 5 bases; unmatched junction nucleotides: 4. The CDR3 loop spans 14 amino acids. The CDR3 sequence is CASSPQGANEKLFF. The CDR3 DNA follows: TGTGCCAGCAGCCCACAGGGGGCGAATGAAAAACTGTTTTTT.

This clone has a handful of counts. This chain links TRBV7-9 with TRBJ2-1; D may be TRBD1 (6 bases). CDR1 is SEHNR, CDR2 FQNEAQ, per germline (reference sequence). The CDR3 runs to 16 residues. V was pared by 7 bases and J by 0 bases, with 16 bases between. The CDR3 loop reads CASTQDRSSSYNEQFF. The CDR3 nucleotides are TGTGCCAGCACCCAAGACAGGTCCAGCTCCTACAATGAGCAGTTCTTC.

This clone was recorded a few times. The V and J genes are TRBV6-6 and TRBJ2-7; D ambiguous. The CDR3 loop spans 12 amino acids. Germline CDR1 is MNHNY and CDR2 is SVGAGI (reference sequence). The ends were cut back, 4 bases at V and 4 bases at J, with 8 bases in the middle. The DNA of the CDR3 is TGTGCCAGCAGTTTAGGGAAATACGAGCAGTACTTC. Translation: CASSLGKYEQYF.

Only a few counts were recorded for this clone. The chain joins TRBV30 to TRBJ1-1, with D perhaps TRBD1 (5 bases). V was cut by 5 bases and J by 10 bases, with 23 bases left in between. Per germline, CDR1 GTSNPN and CDR2 SVGIG (reference sequence). The CDR3 length is 14 residues. CDR3 nucleotide sequence: TGTGCCTGGGGGGTTCCGGGGGGGTCCCTCGGAGCTTTCTTT. Translation gives CAWGVPGGSLGAFF.

This clone was detected a few times. In DNA, the CDR3 is TGTGCCTGGACGGGCGCCTACGAGCAGTACTTC. This sequence encodes CAWTGAYEQYF. The chain uses TRBV30 and TRBJ2-7; no definite D call. This CDR3 has 11 amino acids. Trimming pared 4 bases from V and 2 bases from J, leaving 6 bases between. The V gene's germline CDR1 is GTSNPN and CDR2 SVGIG (reference sequence). Based on the CDR3 plus reference TRBV30 and TRBJ2-7, the full variable domain is SQTIHQWPATLVQPVGSPLSLECTVEGTSNPNLYWYRQAAGRGLQLLFYSVGIGQISSEVPQNLSASRPQDRQFILSSKKLLLSDSGFYLCAWTGAYEQYFGPGTRLTVT.

This clone was counted between two and nine times. This chain uses TRBV7-3 with TRBJ1-1; 7 bases fit TRBD1. In germline, CDR1 is SGHTA, CDR2 FQGTGA. CDR3 length equals 15 residues. After removal of 5 bases from V and 6 bases from J, the junction contained 12 bases not matched to a gene. The CDR3 spells CASSLRQGGVAEAFF. DNA of the CDR3: TGTGCCAGCAGCCTGAGACAGGGAGGGGTGGCTGAAGCTTTCTTT.

The V and J genes are TRBV7-3 and TRBJ2-1; 13 nucleotides line up with TRBD2. The germline gives CDR1 SGHTA, CDR2 FQGTGA. CDR3 length: 17 residues. Unmatched junction bases numbered 8, after V lost 5 bases and J lost 4 bases. The CDR3 coding sequence is TGTGCCAGCAGCGAACTAGCGGGGGGGCTCGGGTACAATGAGCAGTTCTTC. This encodes CASSELAGGLGYNEQFF. The full variable domain, completed using reference TRBV7-3 and TRBJ2-1, is GAGVSQTPSNKVTEKGKYVELRCDPISGHTALYWYRQSLGQGPEFLIYFQGTGAADDSGLPNDRFFAVRPEGSVSTLKIQRTERGDSAVYLCASSELAGGLGYNEQFFGPGTRLTVL.

V and J are TRBV5-5 and TRBJ2-7; 7 bases are shared with TRBD1. J lost 4 bases, V lost 0 bases, and 19 bases had no gene match. CDR3 length equals 19 residues. Germline V CDR1 and CDR2: SGHKS, YYEKEE (reference sequence). CDR3 region: CASSLVTFPGQHSGYEQYF. CDR3 sequence (DNA): TGTGCCAGCAGCTTGGTTACTTTTCCGGGACAGCACTCAGGATACGAGCAGTACTTC.

V gene TRBV29-1 combines with J gene TRBJ2-7; D not certain. This CDR3 spans 16 amino acids. The V end was cut by 6 bases, the J end by 3 bases, with 24 bases between. The V gene's germline CDR1 is SQVTM and CDR2 ANQGSEA. The CDR3 DNA follows: TGCAGCGTCATAAACTTGCGGTTCCGAGCCAGCTACGAGCAGTACTTC. It codes for CSVINLRFRASYEQYF.

This sequence joins TRBV28 and TRBJ2-5; D may be TRBD1 (5 bases). Trimming removed 2 bases from V and 2 bases from J, with 12 bases in between. The CDR3 runs 15 residues. CDR1 is MDHEN, CDR2 SYDVKM, per germline. CDR3 region: CASSLRSGWQETQYF. CDR3 nucleotide sequence: TGTGCCAGCAGTTTACGGTCAGGGTGGCAAGAGACCCAGTACTTC.

This rearrangement joins TRBV10-3 to TRBJ2-7, with unresolved D. CDR1 and CDR2 (germline): ENHRY, SYGVKD. V lost 6 bases and J lost 0, with 12 bases in between. The CDR3 has 14 residues. The CDR3 spells CAISPVRSSYEQYF. Here the CDR3 DNA reads TGTGCCATCAGCCCTGTTCGGAGCTCCTACGAGCAGTACTTC.

The chain carries TRBV7-3 and TRBJ2-7; 7 bases agree with TRBD1. V shed 5 bases, J shed 4 bases, and the junction held 11 bases outside the gene matches. This CDR3 is built from 15 residues. Germline V gene sequence: CDR1 SGHTA, CDR2 FQGTGA. CDR3 DNA: TGTGCCAGCAGCCCGGACAGGCTAGGTGTTTACGAGCAGTACTTC. Its protein is CASSPDRLGVYEQYF.

As DNA, the CDR3 is TGTGCCACCAGCACAGGGGGTCGTTCTGGAAACACCATATATTTT. It codes for CATSTGGRSGNTIYF. The genes are TRBV15 and TRBJ1-3; 7 bases map to TRBD1. CDR1 and CDR2 from the germline V gene are LNHNV and YYDKDF (reference sequence). The ends lost 4 bases at V and 1 base at J; junction bases unmatched: 4. The CDR3 is made up of 15 amino acids.

The rearrangement uses TRBV19 and TRBJ2-1; perhaps TRBD2 as D (5 bases). The CDR3 runs 14 residues. From germline, CDR1 is LNHDA and CDR2 SQIVND (reference sequence). Trimming shortened V by 1 base and J by 10 bases, and 14 bases separated the two germline ends. In DNA form, the CDR3 reads TGTGCCAGTAGTATAGGGGTCGGGAAGCAGGAGCAGTTCTTC. It yields the protein CASSIGVGKQEQFF.

This clone has just one count. This chain links TRBV5-1 with TRBJ2-7; possibly TRBD2 for D (7 bases). The V gene lost 3 bases and the J gene lost 2 bases, with 15 bases spanning the gap. Germline V CDR1 and CDR2: SGHRS, YFSETQ. The CDR3 runs to 15 residues. The CDR3 DNA reads TGCGCCAGCAGCTGGGGGGGGGCAGGGGCCTACGAGCAGTACTTC. Translating it yields CASSWGGAGAYEQYF.

The J gene is TRBJ2-5, the V gene TRBV9, with D hard to call. The CDR3 is made up of 15 amino acids. Per the germline V gene, CDR1 is SGDLS and CDR2 is YYNGEE. Between the trimmed V and J ends, which lost 0 bases and 5 bases, there was a span of 14 bases. In DNA form, the CDR3 reads TGTGCCAGCAGCGTAGCCCCATTCCCTGGGGAGACCCAGTACTTC. Residues: CASSVAPFPGETQYF.

This chain links TRBV30 with TRBJ1-5; 7 bases match TRBD1. The V segment lost 8 bases and the J segment 6 bases; nucleotides outside the gene matches: 7. This CDR3 has 12 residues. Germline CDR1 GTSNPN, CDR2 SVGIG (reference sequence). The CDR3 loop reads CAPNRGIQPQHF. In DNA form, the CDR3 reads TGTGCCCCGAACAGGGGCATTCAGCCCCAGCATTTT.

This chain uses TRBV2 with TRBJ1-2; D is possibly TRBD1 (6 bases). CDR1 is SNHLY, CDR2 FYNNEI, per germline. Trimming cost V 2 bases and J 7 bases, with 14 bases left between them. The CDR3 is 14 amino acids. The CDR3 sequence is CASSESWGRGGYTF. The CDR3 region has the DNA TGTGCCAGCAGTGAATCCTGGGGGCGAGGTGGCTACACCTTC.

The genes are TRBV7-3 and TRBJ2-2, with D uncertain. Germline lookup yields CDR1 SGHTA and CDR2 FQGTGA. This CDR3 is 11 amino acids long. V lost 4 bases, J lost 4 bases, and 1 base lay in between. The CDR3 sequence: CASSSTGELFF. CDR3 nucleotide sequence: TGTGCCAGCAGCTCCACCGGGGAGCTGTTTTTT.

This sequence joins TRBV6-5 and TRBJ2-3; D might be TRBD1 (6 bases). V lost 6 bases and J 8 bases, leaving 15 bases between the germline ends. The CDR3 is made up of 13 amino acids. Germline V CDR1 and CDR2: MNHEY, SVGAGI. CDR3 amino acids: CASRQGQVGTQYF. The CDR3 nucleotides are TGTGCCAGCAGGCAGGGGCAGGTTGGTACGCAGTATTTT.

This clone was detected a few times. This chain uses TRBV4-2 with TRBJ2-2; D gene uncertain. Germline CDR1 reads LGHNA; CDR2 reads YNFKEQ. Trimming removed 4 bases from V and 4 bases from J, with 7 bases in between. This CDR3 is built from 13 residues. CDR3 in DNA: TGTGCCAGCAGCCTGCTGGGCACCGGGGAGCTGTTTTTT. Protein product: CASSLLGTGELFF.

There are a few counts of this clone. The J gene is TRBJ2-7, the V gene TRBV10-3; D gene unclear. Deletions cut 1 base from V and 7 bases from J, with 8 bases between. The length of the CDR3 is 12 residues. Germline loops: CDR1 ENHRY, CDR2 SYGVKD. The chain's CDR3 is CAISEFVSEQYF. In DNA form, the CDR3 reads TGTGCCATCAGTGAGTTCGTGTCTGAGCAGTACTTC.

In this sample, this clone turned up a few times. This sequence joins TRBV5-1 and TRBJ2-6; 12 positions match TRBD1. CDR3 length equals 18 residues. The germline gives CDR1 SGHRS, CDR2 YFSETQ. Trimming took 6 bases from V and 0 from J; bases not matched to a gene: 7. CDR3 sequence reads: CASTKWGQGASGANVLTF. DNA of the CDR3: TGCGCCAGCACCAAATGGGGACAGGGGGCCTCTGGGGCCAACGTCCTGACTTTC.

This clone was detected only a few times. This chain joins TRBV6-1 and TRBJ1-1, with D unresolved. Deletions cut 8 bases from V and 0 bases from J, with 10 bases between. The germline V gene has CDR1 MNHNS and CDR2 SASEGT. The CDR3 runs 13 residues. The CDR3 region is CASRVSLNTEAFF. DNA of the CDR3: TGTGCCAGCCGGGTCAGCCTGAACACTGAAGCTTTCTTT.

The sample holds a few counts of this clone. The J gene is TRBJ1-1, the V gene TRBV2; TRBD1 might be the D (5 bases). Germline V gene lookup returns CDR1 SNHLY and CDR2 FYNNEI. The length of the CDR3 is 17 residues. V was trimmed by 8 bases and J by 0 bases, leaving 22 bases between them. DNA of the CDR3: TGTGCCAGCTTGGTAGGGGCCGGGGGTGGAATGAACACTGAAGCTTTCTTT. Amino acids: CASLVGAGGGMNTEAFF.